Following are 16 T cell receptor beta chains from one sample sequenced in a study of T-cell reconstitution after alpha-beta-depleted transplantation in children. This sample's TCRbeta library carried unique molecular identifier barcodes. Each CDR3 protein gets one entry after TCRdb re-called the PCR reads with MiXCR. This sample has some 200,000 distinct CDR3 sequences; 11% occur once, and the top ten carry over 25%. Sequences were derived from PBMCs, sampled before TCRalphabeta/CD19-depleted stem cell transplant. The receptors come from a child under three years old with acute myeloid leukemia, due to receive a stem cell transplant.

This clonotype was picked up many times. This sequence joins TRBV4-2 and TRBJ2-1, with 9 bases lining up with TRBD2. V shed 1 base, J shed 4 bases, and the junction held 5 bases outside the gene matches. This CDR3 is 16 amino acids long. Germline V gene sequence: CDR1 LGHNA, CDR2 YNFKEQ. The CDR3 nucleotides read TGTGCCAGCAGCCAAGCGCCGGGACTAGCTTACAATGAGCAGTTCTTC. Translation gives CASSQAPGLAYNEQFF.

This clonotype was counted at least ten times. This rearrangement joins TRBV28 to TRBJ2-7, with a weak D call TRBD2 (5 bases). The CDR3 runs to 12 residues. Looked up from germline, CDR1 is MDHEN and CDR2 is SYDVKM. Between the trimmed V and J ends, which lost 5 bases and 3 bases, there was a span of 8 bases. CDR3 sequence: CASSKADYEQYF. CDR3 coding DNA: TGTGCCAGCAGTAAAGCGGACTACGAGCAGTACTTC.

This clonotype was seen repeatedly, ten times or more. The chain combines TRBV7-8 with TRBJ2-1; 7 bases fit TRBD1. In germline, CDR1 is SGHVS, CDR2 FQNEAQ. This CDR3 has 14 amino acids. Losses at the gene ends were 8 bases for V and 4 bases for J; bases not matched to a gene: 8. In DNA, the CDR3 is TGTGCCAGCGCCACCGACAGGGCTTACAATGAGCAGTTCTTC. It translates to CASATDRAYNEQFF.

This clonotype was seen ten or more times. The chain has TRBV19 and TRBJ2-1; weak D call: TRBD1 (6 bases). The CDR3 covers 13 residues. Trimming took 5 bases from V and 12 from J, leaving 17 bases between them. Germline CDR1 LNHDA, CDR2 SQIVND (reference sequence). The CDR3 loop reads CASSAMQGSWQFF. Written as DNA, the CDR3 is TGTGCCAGTAGTGCTATGCAGGGGTCCTGGCAGTTCTTC. The full variable domain, its missing parts supplied by reference TRBV19 and TRBJ2-1, is DGGITQSPKYLFRKEGQNVTLSCEQNLNHDAMYWYRQDPGQGLRLIYYSQIVNDFQKGDIAEGYSVSREKKESFPLTVTSAQKNPTAFYLCASSAMQGSWQFFGPGTRLTVL.

There are many counts of this clonotype. CDR3 bases: TGTGCCAGCAGCCGGACTAGCGGGAGTGCGGAGTACTTC. It specifies CASSRTSGSAEYF. This chain uses TRBV4-2 with TRBJ2-7, with 13 bases aligning to TRBD2. The CDR3 covers 13 residues. V was pared by 4 bases and J by 11 bases, with 5 bases of the junction left unmatched. Germline CDR1 reads LGHNA; CDR2 reads YNFKEQ.

This sequence joins TRBV7-8 and TRBJ2-7, with D perhaps matching TRBD1 (5 bases). Per the germline V gene, CDR1 is SGHVS and CDR2 is FQNEAQ. The CDR3 loop spans 16 amino acids. The V end lost 1 base, the J end lost 0 bases, and 13 bases lay between the germline ends. The CDR3 protein is CASSLVGVGDSYEQYF. CDR3 in DNA: TGTGCCAGCAGCTTAGTTGGGGTAGGGGACTCCTACGAGCAGTACTTC.

This clonotype came up many times. The rearrangement uses TRBV6-1 and TRBJ2-7; D perhaps matches TRBD1 (5 bases). V was trimmed by 7 bases and J by 0 bases, leaving 10 bases between them. The CDR3 runs to 13 residues. Per germline, CDR1 MNHNS and CDR2 SASEGT. In DNA form, the CDR3 reads TGTGCCAGCATCCTCGACAGCTCCTACGAGCAGTACTTC. As protein: CASILDSSYEQYF.

The sample holds many counts of this clonotype. This chain connects TRBV20-1 to TRBJ2-1; 7 positions match TRBD2. Per germline, CDR1 DFQATT and CDR2 SNEGSKA (reference sequence). V lost 5 bases and J lost 0; bases outside the gene matches: 4. The CDR3 totals 14 residues. This chain's CDR3 is CSAGSGPSYNEQFF. The DNA of the CDR3 is TGCAGTGCTGGTAGCGGGCCCTCCTACAATGAGCAGTTCTTC.

Ten or more counts support this clonotype. The chain employs TRBV12-3 or TRBV12-4 and TRBJ2-2; D not resolved. The CDR3 runs 13 residues. V lost 4 bases and J 2 bases, leaving 5 bases between the germline ends. CDR3 protein: CASSSVNTGELFF. DNA of the CDR3: TGTGCCAGCAGTTCAGTTAACACCGGGGAGCTGTTTTTT.

This clonotype was detected once. The chain joins TRBV5-1 to TRBJ2-7, with D unresolved. This CDR3 is built from 14 residues. V was cut by 1 base and J by 1 base, with 9 bases left in between. Germline CDR1 SGHRS, CDR2 YFSETQ. The CDR3 nucleotides read TGCGCCAGCAGCTTGATTCCAGGATCCTACGAGCAGTACTTC. Its protein is CASSLIPGSYEQYF.

Details on this clonotype: It may be a read error: a sequence one base away is much more abundant. The chain couples TRBV12-3 or TRBV12-4 to TRBJ1-2, with TRBD1 identical over 10 bases. Trimming took 6 bases from V and 12 from J; bases not matched to a gene: 7. The CDR3 sequence is 12 residues long. The CDR3 DNA follows: TGTGCCAGCAGCCCTCGACAGGGGGCCGACACCTTC. Protein product: CASSPRQGADTF.

This clonotype was observed many times. The chain couples TRBV20-1 to TRBJ2-5, with unresolved D. Germline assignment: CDR1 DFQATT and CDR2 SNEGSKA (reference sequence). V was trimmed by 2 bases and J by 9 bases, leaving 10 bases between them. The CDR3 is 11 amino acids. The CDR3 loop is CSARSGVAQYF. DNA of the CDR3: TGCAGTGCTAGATCCGGAGTTGCCCAGTACTTC.

This clonotype was found a few times. The chain has TRBV28 and TRBJ2-3; no clear D gene. V dropped 6 bases and J dropped 4 bases, with 14 bases sitting between them. The CDR3 runs to 14 residues. Germline V gives CDR1 MDHEN, CDR2 SYDVKM. The CDR3 DNA follows: TGTGCCAGCAGCCTCCCCGGCTGGGCAGATACGCAGTATTTT. Its translation: CASSLPGWADTQYF.

The sample holds a few counts of this clonotype. The rearrangement links TRBV7-9 to TRBJ2-1, with D tentatively TRBD2 (6 bases). Germline CDR1 SEHNR, CDR2 FQNEAQ (reference sequence). The CDR3 is 16 amino acids. The ends were cut back, 1 base at V and 3 bases at J, with 13 bases in the middle. CDR3 amino acids: CASSLEVVADYNEQFF. As DNA, the CDR3 is TGTGCCAGCAGCTTAGAGGTGGTAGCGGACTACAATGAGCAGTTCTTC.

This clonotype was seen many times. The chain uses TRBV25-1 and TRBJ2-1; TRBD1 matches at 7 bases. The CDR3 loop spans 12 amino acids. CDR1 is MGHDK and CDR2 is SYGVNS in the germline V gene. Trimming at V came to 7 bases and at J to 4 bases, leaving 1 base not matched to a gene. CDR3 sequence reads: CASTTGYNEQFF. CDR3 nucleotides: TGTGCCAGCACGACAGGGTACAATGAGCAGTTCTTC.

The table lists this clonotype with many counts. The rearrangement joins TRBV5-1 to TRBJ2-3; 7 bases are shared with TRBD2. Germline assignment: CDR1 SGHRS and CDR2 YFSETQ. V shed 1 base, J shed 2 bases, and the junction held 7 bases outside the gene matches. This CDR3 is 16 amino acids long. The CDR3 DNA reads TGCGCCAGCAGCTTGTCTTTGCGGGGGACCACAGATACGCAGTATTTT. It translates to CASSLSLRGTTDTQYF.